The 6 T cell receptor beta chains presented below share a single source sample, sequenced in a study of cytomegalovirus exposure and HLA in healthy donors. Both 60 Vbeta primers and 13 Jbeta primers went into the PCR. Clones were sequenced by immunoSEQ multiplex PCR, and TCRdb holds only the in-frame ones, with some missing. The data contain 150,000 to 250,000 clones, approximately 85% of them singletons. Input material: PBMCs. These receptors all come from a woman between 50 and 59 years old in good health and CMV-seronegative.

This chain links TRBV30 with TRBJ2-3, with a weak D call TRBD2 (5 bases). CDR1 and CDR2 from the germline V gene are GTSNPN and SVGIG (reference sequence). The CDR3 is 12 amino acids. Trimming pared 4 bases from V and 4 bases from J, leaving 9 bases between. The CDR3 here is CAWTAGADTQYF. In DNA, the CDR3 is TGTGCCTGGACTGCCGGGGCAGATACGCAGTATTTT.

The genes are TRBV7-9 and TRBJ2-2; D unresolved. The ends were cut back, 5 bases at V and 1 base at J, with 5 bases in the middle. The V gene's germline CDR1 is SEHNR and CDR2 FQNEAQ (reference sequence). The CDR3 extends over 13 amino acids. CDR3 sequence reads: CASSLRNTGELFF. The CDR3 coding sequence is TGTGCCAGCAGCCTACGGAACACCGGGGAGCTGTTTTTT.

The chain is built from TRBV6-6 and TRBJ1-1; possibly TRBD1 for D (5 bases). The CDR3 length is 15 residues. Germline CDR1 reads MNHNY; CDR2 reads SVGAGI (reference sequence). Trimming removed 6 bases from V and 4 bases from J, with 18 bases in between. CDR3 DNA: TGTGCCAGCAGCCTTCAGGGTTCCGTCCCCACTGAAGCTTTCTTT. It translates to CASSLQGSVPTEAFF.

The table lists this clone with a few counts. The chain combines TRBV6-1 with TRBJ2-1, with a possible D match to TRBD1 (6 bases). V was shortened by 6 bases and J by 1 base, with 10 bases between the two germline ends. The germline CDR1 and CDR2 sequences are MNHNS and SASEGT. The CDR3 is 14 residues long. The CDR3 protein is CASRRTVSYNEQFF. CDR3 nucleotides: TGTGCCAGCAGGAGGACAGTTTCCTACAATGAGCAGTTCTTC.

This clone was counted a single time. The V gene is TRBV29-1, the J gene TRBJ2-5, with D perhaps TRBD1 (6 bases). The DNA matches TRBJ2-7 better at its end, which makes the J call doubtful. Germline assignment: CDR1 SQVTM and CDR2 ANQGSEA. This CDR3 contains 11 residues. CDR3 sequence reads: CSVEGASEQYF. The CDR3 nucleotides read TGCAGCGTTGAGGGGGCAAGCGAGCAGTACTTC.

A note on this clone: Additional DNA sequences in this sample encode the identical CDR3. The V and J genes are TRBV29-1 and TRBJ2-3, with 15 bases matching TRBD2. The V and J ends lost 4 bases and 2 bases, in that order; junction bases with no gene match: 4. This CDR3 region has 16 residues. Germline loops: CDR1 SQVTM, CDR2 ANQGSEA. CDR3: CSVAGLAGGVTDTQYF. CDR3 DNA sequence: TGCAGCGTTGCCGGACTAGCGGGAGGGGTCACAGATACGCAGTATTTT.